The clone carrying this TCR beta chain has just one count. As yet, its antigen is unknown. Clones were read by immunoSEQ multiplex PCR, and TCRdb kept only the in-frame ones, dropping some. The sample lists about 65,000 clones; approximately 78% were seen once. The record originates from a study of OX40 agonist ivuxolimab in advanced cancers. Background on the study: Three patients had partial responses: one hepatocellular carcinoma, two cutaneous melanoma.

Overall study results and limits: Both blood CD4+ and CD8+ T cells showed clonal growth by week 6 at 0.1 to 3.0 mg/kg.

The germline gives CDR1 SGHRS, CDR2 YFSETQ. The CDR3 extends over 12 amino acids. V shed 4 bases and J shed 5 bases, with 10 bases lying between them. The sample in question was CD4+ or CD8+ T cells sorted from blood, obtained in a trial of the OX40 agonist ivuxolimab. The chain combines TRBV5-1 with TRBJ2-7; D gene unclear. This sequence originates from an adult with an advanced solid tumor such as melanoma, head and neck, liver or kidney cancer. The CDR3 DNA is TGCGCCAGCAGCCTCGATTATAACGAGCAGTACTTC. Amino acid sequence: CASSLDYNEQYF.